Presented here are 18 T cell receptor beta chains from one specimen sequenced in a study of shared clonotypes between healthy human individuals. TCRdb's table, derived via immunoSEQ multiplex PCR, lists solely in-frame clones and lacks some. The sample contains 1,500,000 or so clones, 98% of which appear only once. The source material was naive CD4+ T cells sorted from blood. Stated subset: CD45RA+ positively selected. The receptors stem from a man younger than 40 in good health.

The J gene is TRBJ2-1, the V gene TRBV11-3; D is ambiguous. V was shortened by 3 bases and J by 11 bases, with 14 bases between the two germline ends. The CDR3 contains 13 residues. CDR1 is SGHNT, CDR2 YENEEA, per germline. DNA for the CDR3: TGTGCCAGCAGCTTCCTCCTGGGAAAAAAGCAGTTCTTC. Its translation is CASSFLLGKKQFF.

This clone was recorded only once. The chain recombines TRBV19 with TRBJ2-2; 11 nucleotides line up with TRBD2. Germline CDR1 reads LNHDA; CDR2 reads SQIVND (reference sequence). With 7 bases clipped from V and 7 bases from J, the junction kept 8 bases outside the gene matches. The CDR3 contains 15 residues. CDR3 region: CASNLAGGPSGELFF. CDR3 DNA: TGTGCCAGTAACCTAGCGGGAGGTCCGAGCGGGGAGCTGTTTTTT.

The CDR3 region is CASSFGQPLETQYF. CDR3 sequence (DNA): TGTGCCAGCAGCTTCGGACAGCCCTTGGAGACCCAGTACTTC. The gene calls are TRBV7-9 and TRBJ2-5; weak D call: TRBD1 (6 bases). Trimming removed 3 bases at V and 5 bases at J, with 13 bases between. The germline gives CDR1 SEHNR, CDR2 FQNEAQ (reference sequence). This CDR3 is 14 amino acids long.

The chain has TRBV14 and TRBJ2-3; 7 bases line up with TRBD2. The CDR3 runs 13 residues. Looked up from germline, CDR1 is SGHDN and CDR2 is FVKESK. Germline trimming cut 6 bases from V and 3 bases from J; bases unmatched to any gene: 3. The CDR3 protein is CASSRDYTDTQYF. The CDR3 nucleotides read TGTGCCAGCAGTCGGGACTATACAGATACGCAGTATTTT.

This clone has a single count. The rearrangement uses TRBV7-8 and TRBJ2-7; D is perhaps TRBD1 (7 bases). The CDR3 covers 15 residues. Germline V gene data show CDR1 as SGHVS and CDR2 as FQNEAQ. The V and J ends lost 3 bases and 7 bases respectively, with 19 bases between them. In DNA form, the CDR3 reads TGTGCCAGCAGCTTTCGAGCAGGGGGGACGGGGGAGCAGTACTTC. Amino acid sequence: CASSFRAGGTGEQYF.

The chain links TRBV7-3 to TRBJ2-1; TRBD2 matches 10 bases. Germline CDR1 reads SGHTA; CDR2 reads FQGTGA. The CDR3 length is 14 residues. J lost 4 bases, V lost 9 bases, and 6 bases had no gene match. The CDR3 region is CARRTSGAYNEQFF. The CDR3 coding sequence is TGTGCCAGACGCACTAGCGGGGCATACAATGAGCAGTTCTTC.

V gene TRBV18 combines with J gene TRBJ2-1; the D gene is possibly TRBD2 (6 bases). CDR1 is KGHSH, CDR2 LQKENI, per germline. V lost 4 bases, J lost 10 bases, and 29 bases lay in between. The length of the CDR3 is 18 residues. The CDR3 bases are TGTGCCAGCTCACGTCTAACCCCGGGACTTAAACGAAGAGGCGAGCAGTTCTTC. Translating gives CASSRLTPGLKRRGEQFF.

V gene TRBV7-6 combines with J gene TRBJ2-5, with TRBD2 identical over 14 bases. J lost 1 base, V lost 5 bases, and 6 bases had no gene match. CDR1 and CDR2 (germline): SGHVS, FNYEAQ. The CDR3 covers 17 residues. The CDR3 loop is CASSKGLAGAGQETQYF. Written as DNA, the CDR3 is TGTGCCAGCAGCAAGGGACTAGCGGGAGCGGGCCAAGAGACCCAGTACTTC.

This clone occurred once. The DNA of the CDR3 is TGCGCCAGCAGCCAAGCAGATCGCTACGAGCAGTACTTC. Its protein is CASSQADRYEQYF. The chain recombines TRBV4-1 with TRBJ2-7; D not resolved. V lost 1 base to trimming and J lost 3 bases, with 7 bases between them. Germline CDR1 reads MGHRA; CDR2 reads YSYEKL. This CDR3 has 13 amino acids.

The V gene is TRBV5-4, the J gene TRBJ2-1; 12 nucleotides match TRBD2. Germline V CDR1 and CDR2: SGHNT, YYREEE (reference sequence). CDR3 length: 16 residues. After removal of 4 bases from V and 9 bases from J, the junction contained 11 bases not matched to a gene. CDR3 sequence: CASSATSGSPHSEQFF. DNA of the CDR3: TGTGCCAGCAGCGCGACTAGCGGGAGCCCACACTCTGAGCAGTTCTTC.

The rearrangement joins TRBV7-2 to TRBJ2-5; D is perhaps TRBD2 (6 bases). V was shortened by 5 bases and J by 3 bases, with 16 bases between the two germline ends. CDR3 length equals 15 residues. Germline V gene sequence: CDR1 SGHTA, CDR2 FQGNSA. The chain's CDR3 is CASSKQGSGKETQYF. CDR3 DNA sequence: TGTGCCAGCAGCAAGCAGGGTAGCGGTAAAGAGACCCAGTACTTC.

The sample holds one count of this clone. V usage is TRBV7-2 and J usage is TRBJ2-7, with 12 nucleotides matching TRBD2. Germline CDR1 SGHTA, CDR2 FQGNSA. This CDR3 has 16 residues. Losses at the gene ends were 4 bases for V and 7 bases for J; bases not matched to a gene: 11. The CDR3 sequence is CASSSKTSGRRREQYF. The CDR3 bases are TGTGCCAGCAGCTCAAAAACTAGCGGGAGGCGCAGGGAGCAGTACTTC. Complete variable domain (other parts from reference TRBV7-2 and TRBJ2-7): GAGVSQSPSNKVTEKGKDVELRCDPISGHTALYWYRQSLGQGLEFLIYFQGNSAPDKSGLPSDRFSAERTGGSVSTLTIQRTQQEDSAVYLCASSSKTSGRRREQYFGPGTRLTVT.

The chain carries TRBV10-2 and TRBJ2-3; D unresolved. The CDR3 contains 14 residues. Germline V lookup: CDR1 WSHSY, CDR2 SAAADI. V lost 5 bases, J lost 3 bases, and 12 bases lay in between. The CDR3 is CASSLGSRTDTQYF. The CDR3 DNA is TGCGCCAGCAGTTTGGGTTCCAGAACAGATACGCAGTATTTT.

This sequence joins TRBV7-2 and TRBJ1-1; D is undetermined. The CDR3 runs 13 residues. Germline lookup yields CDR1 SGHTA and CDR2 FQGNSA. Trimming took 5 bases from V and 6 from J, leaving 13 bases between them. In nucleotides, the CDR3 is TGTGCCAGCAGCCCACGGTCAACACCTGAAGCTTTCTTT. Translating gives CASSPRSTPEAFF.

The chain links TRBV15 to TRBJ1-5; D gene uncertain. Germline V CDR1 and CDR2: LNHNV, YYDKDF (reference sequence). The V end was cut by 3 bases, the J end by 2 bases, with 14 bases between. This CDR3 is built from 16 residues. The CDR3 here is CATSSKDARGNQPQHF. In DNA, the CDR3 is TGTGCCACCAGCAGTAAGGACGCGCGGGGCAATCAGCCCCAGCATTTT.

This chain uses TRBV28 with TRBJ1-2, with D unclear. The CDR3 totals 11 residues. The V gene lost 8 bases and the J gene lost 4 bases, with 8 bases spanning the gap. The germline V gene encodes CDR1 MDHEN and CDR2 SYDVKM. CDR3 sequence (DNA): TGTGCCAGCCCCCGGGGCTATGGCTACACCTTC. Translated: CASPRGYGYTF.

The genes are TRBV5-1 and TRBJ2-2; TRBD1 agrees at 12 bases. CDR1 is SGHRS, CDR2 YFSETQ, per germline. With V trimmed by 4 bases and J by 5 bases, 6 bases remained unmatched. The CDR3 sequence is 16 residues long. The CDR3 protein is CASSPGTGGQTGELFF. The CDR3 DNA follows: TGCGCCAGCAGCCCCGGGACAGGGGGCCAAACCGGGGAGCTGTTTTTT.

The chain uses TRBV5-1 and TRBJ2-1; 11 bases are shared with TRBD1. The V gene's germline CDR1 is SGHRS and CDR2 YFSETQ. V trimming: 0 bases; J trimming: 2 bases; junction bases outside the gene matches: 1. The CDR3 loop spans 16 amino acids. The DNA of the CDR3 is TGCGCCAGCAGCTTGGAGGGACAGGGGGCCTACAATGAGCAGTTCTTC. Its protein product is CASSLEGQGAYNEQFF.